This T cell receptor (beta chain) was recorded in a study of T-cell memory formation after mild COVID-19. The study, taken as a whole, reports: CM and EM subsets held most contracting CD4+ clones; EMRA held CD8+ ones. Some clones that responded were present in memory (sampled pre-infection), which suggests cross-reactive memory joined. Whereas later expanders leaned CD4+, clones contracting day 15 to 85 showed a balanced CD4/CD8 makeup. Second-wave clones with a day 37 peak had unconfirmed SARS-CoV-2 specificity.

About this clonotype: The target antigen is unknown.

TCRdb passed the 5' RACE reads through MiXCR, listing each CDR3 protein once. Found here are 150,000 to 200,000 distinct CDR3 sequences, about a third of them singletons; the top ten hold around 12%. Germline V gives CDR1 SGHTA, CDR2 FQGNSA. The CDR3 runs 14 residues. V lost 0 bases and J 4 bases, leaving 8 bases between the germline ends. The sample comprised PBMCs or a T cell subset sorted from them (not recorded which). The TCR sequence derives from an adult woman who had mild COVID-19 (a few samples of this study predate the infection). Cell type and time point are not known. V usage is TRBV7-2 and J usage is TRBJ2-3; TRBD2 might be the D (5 bases). CDR3 nucleotide sequence: TGTGCCAGCAGCTTAGCGGGAGACGCAGATACGCAGTATTTT. Residues: CASSLAGDADTQYF.